This T cell receptor (beta chain) is drawn from a study of identifying expanded T cells in peripheral blood. V lost 2 bases and J 4 bases, leaving 3 bases between the germline ends. CDR1 is SNHLY, CDR2 FYNNEI, per germline. This CDR3 comprises 12 residues. Data came from immunoSEQ multiplex PCR; TCRdb stores just in-frame clones and leaves some out. The sample has around 47,000 clones, 82% seen once. Sequenced sample: blood. The rearrangement joins TRBV2 to TRBJ2-1, with D hard to call. The TCR originated in a person between 18 and 75 years old in good health. The CDR3 region is CASSEMYNEQFF. The CDR3 coding sequence is TGTGCCAGCAGTGAAATGTACAATGAGCAGTTCTTC.